These 30 T cell receptor beta chains originate from one sample sequenced in a study of blood T cell repertoires in COVID-19. Assay: immunoSEQ multiplex PCR; the TCRdb copy retains only in-frame clones and omits some. The table includes 100,000 to 120,000 clones, about 86% detected once. Material: peripheral blood. The origin of the receptors is a man aged 80 or over with acute or convalescent COVID-19.

The gene calls are TRBV5-6 and TRBJ2-5; possible D gene TRBD1, 6 bases. Per the germline V gene, CDR1 is SGHDT and CDR2 is YYEEEE. CDR3 length equals 13 residues. V lost 0 bases to trimming and J lost 9 bases, with 12 bases between them. CDR3 in DNA: TGTGCCAGCAGCTTGGGGACAGAAGGTTCCCAGTACTTC. Protein product: CASSLGTEGSQYF.

This clone was detected only once. Other DNA sequences in the same sample also yield this CDR3. The chain links TRBV28 to TRBJ1-5, with a weak D call TRBD1 (5 bases). Trimming removed 2 bases at V and 7 bases at J, with 6 bases between. Per germline, CDR1 MDHEN and CDR2 SYDVKM. CDR3 length equals 12 residues. The CDR3 nucleotides read TGTGCCAGCAGTTTAAGGGGACAGCCCCAGCATTTT. Translated, it gives CASSLRGQPQHF.

This chain uses TRBV6-1 with TRBJ1-3; tentatively, D is TRBD1 (5 bases). Trimming took off 0 bases at V and 2 bases at J, with 8 bases between the two ends. The CDR3 runs 15 residues. Germline CDR1 reads MNHNS; CDR2 reads SASEGT. In DNA, the CDR3 is TGTGCCAGCAGTGAAGCGGGGGGTGCTGGAAACACCATATATTTT. As protein: CASSEAGGAGNTIYF.

This chain uses TRBV10-1 with TRBJ2-5, with D tentatively TRBD1 (5 bases). The V gene lost 6 bases and the J gene lost 4 bases, with 15 bases spanning the gap. The CDR3 has 14 residues. Germline CDR1 reads WNHNN; CDR2 reads SYGVQD (reference sequence). CDR3 DNA sequence: TGCGCCAGCAGCCCATTCCGACAGAGAGAGACCCAGTACTTC. This encodes CASSPFRQRETQYF.

This clone was seen a few times. This rearrangement joins TRBV5-4 to TRBJ1-1; no definite D call. This CDR3 comprises 15 residues. Germline values: CDR1 SGHNT, CDR2 YYREEE (reference sequence). Trimming took 1 base from V and 5 from J, leaving 15 bases between them. CDR3 amino acids: CASSLNLGGKTEAFF. The DNA for the CDR3 is TGTGCCAGCAGCTTGAATTTAGGCGGGAAGACTGAAGCTTTCTTT.

A few counts support this clone. As DNA, the CDR3 is TGTGCCAGCAGTTTGGCAGGGGGGAATTCACCCCTCCACTTT. Encoded protein: CASSLAGGNSPLHF. The chain carries TRBV28 and TRBJ1-6, with 7 bases aligning to TRBD1. This CDR3 is built from 14 residues. Trimming took 3 bases from V and 7 from J; bases not matched to a gene: 3. Germline V gives CDR1 MDHEN, CDR2 SYDVKM.

The gene calls are TRBV18 and TRBJ2-7; D may be TRBD1 (5 bases). The CDR3 length is 15 residues. Germline V gene lookup returns CDR1 KGHSH and CDR2 LQKENI. The V and J ends lost 3 bases and 1 base respectively, with 13 bases between them. The CDR3 nucleotides are TGTGCCAGCTCACCTGTGCAGGGAATGTCCTACGAGCAGTACTTC. This codes for CASSPVQGMSYEQYF.

With regard to this clone: The sample contains more than one DNA sequence encoding this CDR3. The chain links TRBV11-2 to TRBJ2-3; D unclear. This CDR3 has 13 residues. The germline V gene encodes CDR1 SGHAT and CDR2 FQNNGV. The V end was cut by 0 bases, the J end by 3 bases, with 4 bases between. The CDR3 loop reads CASSLDLTDTQYF. The CDR3 bases are TGTGCCAGCAGCTTAGATCTAACAGATACGCAGTATTTT.

V gene TRBV2 combines with J gene TRBJ2-7; 10 bases map to TRBD1. Germline V CDR1 and CDR2: SNHLY, FYNNEI. V trimming: 5 bases; J trimming: 7 bases; junction bases outside the gene matches: 8. The CDR3 runs to 14 residues. The CDR3 reads CASSSGTGVREQYF. The CDR3 bases are TGTGCCAGCAGTTCCGGGACAGGGGTGCGGGAGCAGTACTTC.

Concerning this clone itself: This sample includes further DNA sequences coding for the same CDR3. The chain links TRBV12-3 or TRBV12-4 to TRBJ1-1; D not certain. The CDR3 has 13 residues. The V end lost 3 bases, the J end lost 1 base, and 6 bases lay between the germline ends. The chain's CDR3 is CASSFSGNTEAFF. The CDR3 region has the DNA TGTGCCAGCAGTTTTTCCGGGAACACTGAAGCTTTCTTT.

This chain joins TRBV18 and TRBJ2-7; D gene uncertain. This CDR3 region has 16 residues. Trimming took off 0 bases at V and 2 bases at J, with 14 bases between the two ends. From germline, CDR1 is KGHSH and CDR2 LQKENI. This CDR3 reads CASSPPGQVPAYEQYF. In nucleotides, the CDR3 is TGTGCCAGCTCACCACCGGGTCAGGTGCCGGCCTACGAGCAGTACTTC.

This sequence joins TRBV10-2 and TRBJ2-7, with a tentative D call TRBD2 (6 bases). The CDR3 sequence is 16 residues long. The germline V gene encodes CDR1 WSHSY and CDR2 SAAADI. The V end was cut by 0 bases, the J end by 3 bases, with 15 bases between. Written as DNA, the CDR3 is TGCGCCAGCAGTGAGTCGGTGAATTTGCGGGGCTACGAGCAGTACTTC. Translation gives CASSESVNLRGYEQYF.

This rearrangement joins TRBV6-2 or TRBV6-3 to TRBJ2-7; TRBD1 matches at 9 bases. Germline CDR1 MNHEY, CDR2 SVGEGT. The CDR3 sequence is 13 residues long. The junction had 5 bases not matched to a gene; V was cut back by 5 bases and J by 6 bases. CDR3 bases: TGTGCCAGCAGTACGGACAGGGGTCTCGAGCAGTACTTC. Its protein product is CASSTDRGLEQYF.

The chain recombines TRBV5-1 with TRBJ2-1; TRBD2 agrees at 8 bases. CDR1 is SGHRS and CDR2 is YFSETQ in the germline V gene. The V gene end was trimmed by 4 bases and the J gene end by 6 bases; junction bases not matched to a gene: 12. This CDR3 is 16 amino acids long. The CDR3 DNA sequence: TGCGCCAGCAGCCCGGAAGGACTAGCCTACGGCAATGAGCAGTTCTTC. Its protein is CASSPEGLAYGNEQFF.

This clone was seen just once. The V call is TRBV7-9, the J call TRBJ2-3; TRBD2 matches at 7 bases. In germline, CDR1 is SEHNR, CDR2 FQNEAQ (reference sequence). CDR3 length equals 17 residues. V shed 3 bases, J shed 3 bases, and the junction held 12 bases outside the gene matches. This chain's CDR3 is CASSLRSGGSWTDTQYF. In DNA form, the CDR3 reads TGTGCCAGCAGCTTGAGGTCTGGCGGGAGTTGGACAGATACGCAGTATTTT.

The chain carries TRBV29-1 and TRBJ2-3, with 9 nucleotides matching TRBD2. The CDR3 is 15 amino acids. Trimming cost V 7 bases and J 4 bases; bases outside gene matches: 12. Germline-derived CDR1 and CDR2 are SQVTM and ANQGSEA. The CDR3 spells CSARLSGRNADTQYF. In DNA form, the CDR3 reads TGCAGCGCGAGACTGAGCGGGAGGAACGCAGATACGCAGTATTTT.

The genes are TRBV6-5 and TRBJ2-3, with TRBD1 identical over 9 bases. This CDR3 is built from 13 residues. V trimming: 10 bases; J trimming: 2 bases; junction bases outside the gene matches: 4. Germline-derived CDR1 and CDR2 are MNHEY and SVGAGI. The CDR3 protein is CATGTGLTDTQYF. CDR3 nucleotides: TGTGCCACCGGGACAGGGCTCACAGATACGCAGTATTTT.

The V call is TRBV15, the J call TRBJ1-1; no clear D gene. CDR3 length equals 15 residues. CDR1 and CDR2 from the germline V gene are LNHNV and YYDKDF (reference sequence). V shed 1 base and J shed 4 bases, with 13 bases lying between them. The DNA for the CDR3 is TGTGCCACCAGCAGAGCGACTCTCCGAGCCACTGAAGCTTTCTTT. It is translated as CATSRATLRATEAFF.

The chain employs TRBV19 and TRBJ2-2; 12 bases match TRBD2. In germline, CDR1 is LNHDA, CDR2 SQIVND (reference sequence). V was pared by 4 bases and J by 6 bases, with 6 bases of the junction left unmatched. This CDR3 contains 16 residues. CDR3: CASSKLAGGPPGELFF. CDR3 nucleotide sequence: TGTGCCAGTAGTAAACTAGCGGGAGGCCCCCCCGGGGAGCTGTTTTTT. The full variable domain, rest sourced from reference TRBV19 and TRBJ2-2, is DGGITQSPKYLFRKEGQNVTLSCEQNLNHDAMYWYRQDPGQGLRLIYYSQIVNDFQKGDIAEGYSVSREKKESFPLTVTSAQKNPTAFYLCASSKLAGGPPGELFFGEGSRLTVL.

This clone is a singleton in its sample. The chain couples TRBV3-1 (or the pseudogene TRBV3-2) to TRBJ2-6; tentative D call: TRBD1 (6 bases). Trimming pared 5 bases from V and 0 bases from J, leaving 14 bases between. Germline V gene data show CDR1 as LGHDT and CDR2 as YNNKEL (reference sequence). The CDR3 totals 17 residues. The CDR3 coding sequence is TGTGCCAGCAGCTTCATACAGGGTGGCTCTGGGGCCAACGTCCTGACTTTC. Encoded protein: CASSFIQGGSGANVLTF.

The chain uses TRBV4-2 and TRBJ2-5, with a weak D call TRBD2 (5 bases). Germline assignment: CDR1 LGHNA and CDR2 YNFKEQ. Trimming took off 0 bases at V and 1 base at J, with 15 bases between the two ends. CDR3 size: 17 residues. CDR3 residues: CASSQESEGWGQETQYF. The CDR3 DNA sequence: TGTGCCAGCAGCCAAGAGAGCGAGGGTTGGGGCCAAGAGACCCAGTACTTC.

The chain joins TRBV7-2 to TRBJ2-2, with TRBD1 as a possible D gene (5 bases). Germline V CDR1 and CDR2: SGHTA, FQGNSA. The CDR3 extends over 15 amino acids. V lost 3 bases and J lost 3, with 11 bases in between. The CDR3 protein is CASSFQGPDTGELFF. The CDR3 DNA follows: TGTGCCAGCAGCTTCCAGGGCCCGGACACCGGGGAGCTGTTTTTT.

The V call is TRBV5-1, the J call TRBJ2-7, with TRBD1 matching over 10 bases. The length of the CDR3 is 17 residues. From germline, CDR1 is SGHRS and CDR2 YFSETQ. The V and J ends lost 3 bases and 0 bases, in that order; junction bases with no gene match: 9. DNA of the CDR3: TGCGCCAGCAGCTACCGGGACAGGGGTTCAGACTCCTACGAGCAGTACTTC. Translating it yields CASSYRDRGSDSYEQYF.

This rearrangement joins TRBV14 to TRBJ1-2, with D perhaps TRBD1 (5 bases). The germline V gene has CDR1 SGHDN and CDR2 FVKESK. V was trimmed by 3 bases and J by 2 bases, leaving 7 bases between them. The CDR3 contains 13 residues. The CDR3 here is CASSQDTNYGYTF. CDR3 DNA: TGTGCCAGCAGCCAGGACACCAACTATGGCTACACCTTC. Looking up the rest from reference TRBV14 and TRBJ1-2 gives the full variable domain: EAGVTQFPSHSVIEKGQTVTLRCDPISGHDNLYWYRRVMGKEIKFLLHFVKESKQDESGMPNNRFLAERTGGTYSTLKVQPAELEDSGVYFCASSQDTNYGYTFGSGTRLTVV.

This chain joins TRBV6-5 and TRBJ1-1; no clear D. Trimming took 2 bases from V and 2 from J, leaving 12 bases between them. The germline V gene encodes CDR1 MNHEY and CDR2 SVGAGI. This CDR3 has 15 amino acids. CDR3 bases: TGTGCCAGCAGTTACGATCACAGTACTAACACTGAAGCTTTCTTT. Translating it yields CASSYDHSTNTEAFF.

The V and J genes are TRBV4-3 and TRBJ2-7; 7 nucleotides match TRBD2. CDR3 length: 14 amino acids. Germline loops: CDR1 LGHNA, CDR2 YSLEER. The J segment lost 6 bases and the V segment lost 1 base, leaving 6 bases of the junction unmatched. The CDR3 spells CASSQVGGSGEQYF. The CDR3 nucleotides are TGCGCCAGCAGCCAAGTTGGCGGGAGTGGCGAGCAGTACTTC.

The gene calls are TRBV5-1 and TRBJ1-2; D is unclear. The V and J ends lost 1 base and 7 bases respectively, with 14 bases between them. Germline CDR1 reads SGHRS; CDR2 reads YFSETQ. The CDR3 sequence is 14 residues long. The CDR3 is CASSLKTSRGGYTF. DNA of the CDR3: TGCGCCAGCAGCTTGAAAACCTCCCGGGGTGGCTACACCTTC.

The genes are TRBV29-1 and TRBJ1-5, with a weak D call TRBD1 (5 bases). Looked up from germline, CDR1 is SQVTM and CDR2 is ANQGSEA. V was trimmed by 6 bases and J by 2 bases, leaving 8 bases between them. The CDR3 length is 12 residues. The CDR3 loop is CSVGGGNQPQHF. For the CDR3, the DNA is TGCAGCGTCGGGGGAGGCAATCAGCCCCAGCATTTT.

Only one count was recorded for this clone. V is TRBV19 and J is TRBJ2-3, with TRBD1 matching over 9 bases. V gave up 6 bases and J gave up 3 bases; unmatched junction bases: 4. Germline assignment: CDR1 LNHDA and CDR2 SQIVND (reference sequence). The CDR3 has 14 amino acids. The DNA for the CDR3 is TGTGCCAGTAGAGGGACAGGGAGGACAGATACGCAGTATTTT. Translation: CASRGTGRTDTQYF.

This clone occurred once. The chain is built from TRBV15 and TRBJ2-1; 8 positions agree with TRBD2. Germline loops: CDR1 LNHNV, CDR2 YYDKDF (reference sequence). The CDR3 is 16 amino acids. The junction had 8 bases not matched to a gene; V was cut back by 1 base and J by 6 bases. The CDR3 DNA follows: TGTGCCACCAGCAGAGGTGCCCAGCGGGAGTTCAATGAGCAGTTCTTC. Protein product: CATSRGAQREFNEQFF.